This entry lists 9 T cell receptor beta chains sequenced from one sample in a study of cytomegalovirus exposure and HLA in healthy donors. TCRdb's copy holds only in-frame clones and misses some; the assay was immunoSEQ multiplex PCR. The sample has 150,000 or so clones; around 82% are singletons. Sequenced: PBMCs. Receptors originate from a man younger than 40 in good health and CMV-seropositive.

The V call is TRBV2, the J call TRBJ2-1; TRBD1 agrees at 9 bases. V gave up 10 bases and J gave up 9 bases; unmatched junction bases: 10. The CDR3 has 13 amino acids. CDR1 is SNHLY, CDR2 FYNNEI, per germline. The DNA of the CDR3 is TGTGCCACCTCCGGGACAGGGTACGGTGAGCAGTTCTTC. This gives the protein CATSGTGYGEQFF.

This chain links TRBV7-2 with TRBJ1-4; D is unclear. The CDR3 contains 14 residues. Looked up from germline, CDR1 is SGHTA and CDR2 is FQGNSA. V was cut by 6 bases and J by 6 bases, with 14 bases left in between. The CDR3 here is CASSLYLRDEKLFF. As DNA, the CDR3 is TGTGCCAGCAGTCTTTACTTGAGGGATGAAAAACTGTTTTTT.

The gene calls are TRBV5-4 and TRBJ2-2; weak D call: TRBD2 (5 bases). V lost 0 bases and J lost 6, with 9 bases in between. The CDR3 is 14 amino acids. CDR1 is SGHNT, CDR2 YYREEE, per germline (reference sequence). The DNA of the CDR3 is TGTGCCAGCAGCTTGGGAGGGATGGCCGGGGAGCTGTTTTTT. Residues: CASSLGGMAGELFF. The whole variable domain, filled in from reference TRBV5-4 and TRBJ2-2, reads ETGVTQSPTHLIKTRGQQVTLRCSSQSGHNTVSWYQQALGQGPQFIFQYYREEENGRGNFPPRFSGLQFPNYSSELNVNALELDDSALYLCASSLGGMAGELFFGEGSRLTVL.

The chain joins TRBV9 to TRBJ2-1; 8 bases are shared with TRBD1. J gave up 10 bases and V 0 bases, and 3 bases lay outside the gene matches. The CDR3 extends over 13 amino acids. Germline V gene data show CDR1 as SGDLS and CDR2 as YYNGEE. The CDR3 here is CASSVATGGEQFF. As DNA, the CDR3 is TGTGCCAGCAGCGTAGCCACAGGGGGAGAGCAGTTCTTC.

The V and J genes are TRBV9 and TRBJ2-5; 11 bases are a match to TRBD1. Germline assignment: CDR1 SGDLS and CDR2 YYNGEE. The V and J ends lost 0 bases and 0 bases, in that order; junction bases with no gene match: 1. The length of the CDR3 is 16 residues. CDR3 protein: CASSVAGQGDQETQYF. CDR3 in DNA: TGTGCCAGCAGCGTAGCGGGACAGGGGGACCAAGAGACCCAGTACTTC.

This clone turned up a few times. This chain links TRBV7-9 with TRBJ1-2; 8 nucleotides line up with TRBD1. CDR1 is SEHNR, CDR2 FQNEAQ, per germline (reference sequence). This CDR3 has 12 residues. The V segment lost 4 bases and the J segment 7 bases; nucleotides outside the gene matches: 2. CDR3 sequence: CASSSGGFGYTF. In DNA, the CDR3 is TGTGCCAGCAGCTCAGGGGGCTTTGGCTACACCTTC.

This clone appeared a single time. The chain joins TRBV28 to TRBJ2-3; 13 bases line up with TRBD2. The germline V gene encodes CDR1 MDHEN and CDR2 SYDVKM. This CDR3 has 19 residues. Unmatched junction bases numbered 7, after V lost 1 base and J lost 0 bases. This chain's CDR3 is CASSLLVLAGGPSTDTQYF. In nucleotides, the CDR3 is TGTGCCAGCAGTTTATTGGTACTAGCGGGAGGGCCCAGCACAGATACGCAGTATTTT.

The chain combines TRBV18 with TRBJ2-1, with 8 nucleotides matching TRBD1. The J segment lost 6 bases and the V segment lost 2 bases, leaving 9 bases of the junction unmatched. This CDR3 has 16 amino acids. Germline loops: CDR1 KGHSH, CDR2 LQKENI. The CDR3 DNA is TGTGCCAGCTCACCATTCGGCGGACAGGGTGTCAATGAGCAGTTCTTC. Translating it yields CASSPFGGQGVNEQFF.

This clone was seen a single time. The V gene is TRBV4-1, the J gene TRBJ2-3; 10 bases map to TRBD1. Germline V gene lookup returns CDR1 MGHRA and CDR2 YSYEKL. The trim removed 5 bases at V and 3 bases at J, leaving 5 bases unmatched. The CDR3 spans 15 residues. The CDR3 nucleotides read TGCGCCAGCAGCGGGGACAGGGGACTTACAGATACGCAGTATTTT. Protein: CASSGDRGLTDTQYF.